The 3 T cell receptor beta chains below come from one sample, sequenced in a study of blood T cell repertoires in COVID-19. Sequencing was performed with immunoSEQ multiplex PCR; in TCRdb, only in-frame clones are kept and a portion is missing. The repertoire holds tens of thousands of clones, with roughly nine tenths as singletons. The sequenced sample consisted of peripheral blood. Every receptor here comes from a man between 60 and 75 years old with acute or convalescent COVID-19.

The sample holds one count of this clone. V and J are TRBV5-1 and TRBJ2-7; 8 nucleotides align to TRBD1. Germline CDR1 reads SGHRS; CDR2 reads YFSETQ. The CDR3 length is 18 residues. V shed 2 bases, J shed 2 bases, and the junction held 15 bases outside the gene matches. As DNA, the CDR3 is TGCGCCAGCAGCTTCGTACCCCCCGGGACAGGTTCCACCTACGAGCAGTACTTC. Its translation is CASSFVPPGTGSTYEQYF.

The V gene is TRBV6-5, the J gene TRBJ2-7, with D perhaps TRBD1 (6 bases). CDR1 MNHEY and CDR2 SVGAGI come from the germline V gene. The V and J ends lost 7 bases and 2 bases respectively, with 15 bases between them. The CDR3 has 14 residues. The CDR3 bases are TGTGCCAGCAAGATGGGTACAGGGACCTACGAGCAGTACTTC. The encoded protein is CASKMGTGTYEQYF.

The rearrangement joins TRBV5-1 to TRBJ1-4; D gene uncertain. Trimming took 0 bases from V and 6 from J, leaving 9 bases between them. This CDR3 has 14 amino acids. Germline CDR1 reads SGHRS; CDR2 reads YFSETQ. CDR3: CASSLGGNDEKLFF. Here the CDR3 DNA reads TGCGCCAGCAGCTTGGGAGGGAATGATGAAAAACTGTTTTTT.